This record covers a single T cell receptor beta chain. Its antigen remains unknown. The germline CDR1 and CDR2 sequences are LGHDT and YNNKEL (reference sequence). The length of the CDR3 is 14 residues. The V gene end was trimmed by 5 bases and the J gene end by 6 bases; junction bases not matched to a gene: 9. Caucasian individuals from Russia who were healthy and aged about 6 to 100 acted as donors. The data derive from a study of blood T cells in healthy people across ages. Study-wide points: Diversity was higher, and naive CD4+ cells more numerous, in long-lived donors than in aged donors.

Next came a second PCR, run for about 6 to 12 cycles, which used a sample-barcoded 5' primer along with a J-beta primer mix. TCRdb itself ran the 5' RACE reads through MiXCR, one entry per CDR3 protein. The repertoire holds some 780,000 distinct CDR3 sequences, with approximately 60% as singletons. The source material was blood. The gene calls are TRBV3-1 and TRBJ1-2, with TRBD1 matching 7 bases. The sequence was obtained from a man aged 35 to 55 in good health. CDR3 sequence: CASSVPEQGDGYTF. CDR3 nucleotides: TGTGCCAGCAGCGTACCGGAGCAGGGGGATGGCTACACCTTC.